This TCR beta chain emerged from a study of T cell repertoires in cytomegalovirus infection. On the study more broadly: Evidence of both CMV infection and a matching HLA type came from public TCR beta signatures.

Many counts were recorded for this clonotype. The antigen remains undetermined. Each CDR3 protein gets one entry after TCRdb re-called the reads with MiXCR. The table lists about 740,000 distinct CDR3 sequences, 35% to 45% of them singletons. The CDR3 spans 14 residues. With 6 bases removed from V and 1 base from J, the gap between germline ends came to 11 bases. The germline V gene has CDR1 SGHVS and CDR2 FQNEAQ. Study results and limitations: People with CMV and the relevant HLA were identified by cumulative public TCR beta family frequency. In two of eight donors, the top clonotype was HLA-C-restricted CMV-specific.

This receptor was obtained from a human donor in good health (CMV status not recorded). Some clones in this sample may be carry-over from other donors' samples. Sequencing used PBMCs. The rearrangement joins TRBV7-8 to TRBJ2-3, with D maybe TRBD2 (7 bases). CDR3 protein: CASSPGGGTDTQYF. DNA for the CDR3: TGTGCCAGCAGTCCGGGGGGCGGCACAGATACGCAGTATTTT.